The sequence of this T cell receptor (beta chain) was determined in a study of cytomegalovirus exposure and HLA in healthy donors. Overall study: The approximately 120 validation repertoires were reported in a later analysis to have been generated on the same platform as the roughly 670 first-cohort repertoires. Study-wide points: The study listed 164 cytomegalovirus-associated TCR beta chains. Most sequenced TCRs were rare (though some public TCRs occurred in many donors).

From the 120-subject validation cohort, which was separate from the approximately 670-subject first cohort, the donors were drawn. Sequencing was performed with immunoSEQ multiplex PCR; in TCRdb, only in-frame clones are kept and a portion is missing. The profile shows some 110,000 clones, around 88% of them singletons. This clone has a single count. Its antigen is unidentified. CDR3 length: 14 amino acids. Per the germline V gene, CDR1 is SEHNR and CDR2 is FQNEAQ (reference sequence). V lost 2 bases and J 6 bases, leaving 11 bases between the germline ends. Sequenced sample: PBMCs. This clonotype was obtained from a young man in good health and CMV-seronegative. The chain carries TRBV7-9 and TRBJ2-1; weak D call: TRBD1 (5 bases). The CDR3 loop reads CASSLQGFGNEQFF. Here the CDR3 DNA reads TGTGCCAGCAGCTTACAGGGATTTGGCAATGAGCAGTTCTTC. The full variable domain, with the rest looked up from reference TRBV7-9 and TRBJ2-1, is DTGVSQNPRHKITKRGQNVTFRCDPISEHNRLYWYRQTLGQGPEFLTYFQNEAQLEKSRLLSDRFSAERPKGSFSTLEIQRTEQGDSAMYLCASSLQGFGNEQFFGPGTRLTVL.